This TCR beta chain was identified during a study of T-cell memory formation after mild COVID-19. TCRdb recomputed calls from the 5' RACE reads with MiXCR, one row per CDR3 protein. The sample lists around 300,000 distinct CDR3 sequences; roughly 13% were seen once. The V gene's germline CDR1 is SEHNR and CDR2 FQNEAQ (reference sequence). This CDR3 contains 14 residues. Trimming stripped 3 bases from V and 7 bases from J, with 14 bases between. The TCR was taken from a man aged 18 to 30 who had mild COVID-19 (a few samples of this study predate the infection). Cell type and time point are not known. The chain joins TRBV7-9 to TRBJ2-3; perhaps TRBD1 as D (5 bases). Sequenced sample: PBMCs or a T cell subset sorted from them (not recorded which). As DNA, the CDR3 is TGTGCCAGCAGCTTCCCTACCCCAGGGAATACGCAGTATTTT. The encoded protein is CASSFPTPGNTQYF.